This TCR beta chain is from a study of blood T cell repertoires in COVID-19. Trimming removed 3 bases at V and 0 bases at J, with 14 bases between. The CDR3 consists of 16 residues. Germline V gene sequence: CDR1 SGDLS, CDR2 YYNGEE. This table comes from immunoSEQ multiplex PCR, and its TCRdb copy is limited to in-frame clones, with some not included. The top ten hold approximately 3.8% of the sample, which has about 260,000 clones, about 85% seen once. The sequenced sample consisted of peripheral blood. The receptor comes from a man in his 60s who had recovered from COVID-19. The chain employs TRBV9 and TRBJ2-3; possible D gene TRBD1, 6 bases. The CDR3 DNA is TGTGCCAGCAGCGCCTCACAGGGACCTAGCACAGATACGCAGTATTTT. This gives the protein CASSASQGPSTDTQYF.